The 25 T cell receptor beta chains below were found in one sample sequenced in a study of regulatory T cells in long-lasting Graves disease. Through Arm-PCR of CDR3 regions and iRepertoire HTBI primers, TCR beta libraries were built. TCRdb passed the multiplex PCR reads through MiXCR, listing each CDR3 protein once. The table shows roughly 470,000 distinct CDR3 sequences, with around 20% occurring only once. The time point here: persistent/refractory GD, antithyroid drugs over 5 years with positive TRAb. PBMC RNA served as the TCR library source. The sequences come from peripheral blood mononuclear cells (PBMCs), collected when the disease was refractory, from a patient treated with antithyroid drugs. The receptors were gathered from a female donor with Graves disease.

This clonotype was recorded only once. The chain uses TRBV9 and TRBJ2-2, with 11 bases aligning to TRBD2. The CDR3 loop spans 16 amino acids. Per the germline V gene, CDR1 is SGDLS and CDR2 is YYNGEE. The junction had 4 bases not matched to a gene; V was cut back by 0 bases and J by 6 bases. CDR3 sequence (DNA): TGTGCCAGCAGCGTAGGTGGGACTAGCGGTGCCGGGGAGCTGTTTTTT. Translating gives CASSVGGTSGAGELFF.

This clonotype has a count of ten or more. The CDR3 coding sequence is TGTGCCAGCAGCTTCTTGGGCCGATCCGGAGAGACCCAGTACTTC. Its translation: CASSFLGRSGETQYF. The rearrangement uses TRBV11-2 and TRBJ2-5; D unresolved. This CDR3 comprises 15 residues. V gave up 3 bases and J gave up 4 bases, with 15 bases separating them. Germline assignment: CDR1 SGHAT and CDR2 FQNNGV.

This rearrangement joins TRBV7-2 to TRBJ2-1; D uncertain. The CDR3 sequence is 14 residues long. With 2 bases removed from V and 6 bases from J, the gap between germline ends came to 11 bases. Per germline, CDR1 SGHTA and CDR2 FQGNSA. As DNA, the CDR3 is TGTGCCAGCAGCTTACGGGCTGAGCCCAATGAGCAGTTCTTC. Amino acid sequence: CASSLRAEPNEQFF.

In its sample, this clonotype was seen once. One junction end disagrees with the germline gene, perhaps due to a read error. This sequence joins TRBV28 and TRBJ2-7; D unclear. Per germline, CDR1 MDHEN and CDR2 SYDVKM. The CDR3 covers 11 residues. The CDR3 DNA reads as TGTGTCAGCAGCTCCAACTACGAGCAGTACTTC. Translated: CVSSSNYEQYF.

V gene TRBV27 combines with J gene TRBJ2-5, with 8 bases that match TRBD2. The trim removed 3 bases at V and 4 bases at J, leaving 7 bases unmatched. CDR1 and CDR2 from the germline V gene are MNHEY and SMNVEV (reference sequence). The CDR3 is 15 amino acids. The CDR3 loop reads CASSFGSGRGETQYF. CDR3 sequence (DNA): TGTGCCAGCAGTTTTGGGTCCGGGAGGGGAGAGACCCAGTACTTC.

The CDR3 DNA follows: TGTGCCAGCAGCGGAGGGAGCAGTCCAGATACGCAGTATTTT. Its protein is CASSGGSSPDTQYF. This rearrangement joins TRBV11-3 to TRBJ2-3; D perhaps matches TRBD2 (6 bases). Germline V CDR1 and CDR2: SGHNT, YENEEA. CDR3 length: 14 residues. The ends were cut back, 5 bases at V and 4 bases at J, with 13 bases in the middle.

This clonotype has at least ten counts. V and J are TRBV12-3 or TRBV12-4 and TRBJ1-2; perhaps TRBD1 as D (5 bases). The CDR3 length is 14 residues. Trimming took off 5 bases at V and 4 bases at J, with 14 bases between the two ends. Here the CDR3 reads CASSTGTDLYGYTF. CDR3 DNA: TGTGCCAGCAGTACTGGGACGGATCTCTATGGCTACACCTTC.

The chain recombines TRBV6-1 with TRBJ1-1; D is uncertain. This CDR3 has 13 amino acids. The V gene's germline CDR1 is MNHNS and CDR2 SASEGT. Trimming took off 7 bases at V and 10 bases at J, with 19 bases between the two ends. The CDR3 is CASNPSKRARAFF. CDR3 DNA sequence: TGTGCCAGCAATCCCTCGAAGAGGGCAAGAGCTTTCTTT.

This clonotype was found a few times. The chain employs TRBV6-1 and TRBJ2-1; TRBD2 matches 13 bases. Per the germline V gene, CDR1 is MNHNS and CDR2 is SASEGT. The V gene end was trimmed by 0 bases and the J gene end by 7 bases; junction bases not matched to a gene: 9. There are 18 residues in the CDR3. The CDR3 DNA reads as TGTGCCAGCAGTGAAGCGCCGGGACTAGCGGGATTTCGGAATGAGCAGTTCTTC. Encoded protein: CASSEAPGLAGFRNEQFF.

The V and J genes are TRBV7-9 and TRBJ2-2; D call uncertain. The CDR3 spans 14 residues. With 1 base removed from V and 3 bases from J, the gap between germline ends came to 6 bases. Germline CDR1 and CDR2: SEHNR and FQNEAQ (reference sequence). The CDR3 DNA follows: TGTGCCAGCAGCTTAGAGTTTTACACCGGGGAGCTGTTTTTT. This translates into CASSLEFYTGELFF.

This clonotype was recorded a few times. The chain joins TRBV6-1 to TRBJ1-3; D remains ambiguous. The CDR3 spans 15 residues. Per the germline V gene, CDR1 is MNHNS and CDR2 is SASEGT. Trimming left V 8 bases short and J 0 bases short, with 14 bases between. CDR3 region: CASCPVPSSGNTIYF. The CDR3 DNA reads as TGTGCCAGCTGTCCCGTTCCGAGCTCTGGAAACACCATATATTTT.

V and J are TRBV5-1 and TRBJ2-7; 12 bases agree with TRBD2. Germline assignment: CDR1 SGHRS and CDR2 YFSETQ. The CDR3 is made up of 16 amino acids. Trimming removed 5 bases from V and 0 bases from J; junction bases left unmatched: 6. CDR3 nucleotide sequence: TGCGCCAGCAGTAGGCTAGCGGGAGGGCCCTCCTACGAGCAGTACTTC. It translates to CASSRLAGGPSYEQYF.

This clonotype was seen repeatedly, ten times or more. This chain joins TRBV2 and TRBJ1-1; D is undetermined. The CDR3 has 14 residues. The ends were cut back, 1 base at V and 2 bases at J, with 8 bases in the middle. Per germline, CDR1 SNHLY and CDR2 FYNNEI. CDR3: CASSEVQENTEAFF. DNA for the CDR3: TGTGCCAGCAGTGAAGTCCAGGAAAACACTGAAGCTTTCTTT.

This clonotype was observed many times. The J gene is TRBJ2-7, the V gene TRBV6-1, with a tentative D call TRBD1 (6 bases). This CDR3 is built from 14 residues. V dropped 3 bases and J dropped 1 base, with 10 bases sitting between them. Germline CDR1 and CDR2: MNHNS and SASEGT. The CDR3 sequence: CASSEGTWSYEQYF. The CDR3, as DNA: TGTGCCAGCAGTGAGGGGACATGGTCCTACGAGCAGTACTTC.

This clonotype appeared many times. This chain links TRBV5-6 with TRBJ1-1; D ambiguous. In germline, CDR1 is SGHDT, CDR2 YYEEEE. Deletions cut 0 bases from V and 4 bases from J, with 7 bases between. The CDR3 length is 13 residues. The CDR3 DNA reads as TGTGCCAGCAGCTTGGACGGACCCACTGAAGCTTTCTTT. Its translation is CASSLDGPTEAFF.

This clonotype was detected ten times or more. The rearrangement uses TRBV12-3 or TRBV12-4 and TRBJ2-2, with 9 positions matching TRBD1. The junction had 3 bases not matched to a gene; V was cut back by 3 bases and J by 7 bases. This CDR3 spans 14 amino acids. The CDR3 here is CASSLGQGGGELFF. The CDR3 DNA sequence: TGTGCCAGCAGTTTGGGACAGGGTGGCGGGGAGCTGTTTTTT.

V and J are TRBV7-9 and TRBJ1-1; D unclear. The CDR3 spans 15 residues. The germline V and J ends were trimmed by 7 bases and 1 base, with 16 bases remaining between them. Germline V gene data show CDR1 as SEHNR and CDR2 as FQNEAQ (reference sequence). The CDR3 sequence is CASTSSGKQNTEAFF. CDR3 coding DNA: TGTGCCAGCACCTCCTCGGGGAAGCAGAACACTGAAGCTTTCTTT.

This clonotype was seen many times. The chain carries TRBV2 and TRBJ1-5; possibly TRBD1 for D (5 bases). The CDR3 contains 14 residues. CDR1 SNHLY and CDR2 FYNNEI come from the germline V gene. V was cut by 7 bases and J by 0 bases, with 10 bases left in between. The CDR3: CASTSGNSNQPQHF. The CDR3 DNA sequence: TGTGCCAGCACCTCAGGGAATAGCAATCAGCCCCAGCATTTT.

This clonotype has a handful of counts. The chain combines TRBV6-2 or TRBV6-3 with TRBJ2-7, with 11 bases matching TRBD2. Germline V gives CDR1 MNHEY, CDR2 SVGEGT. The CDR3 consists of 17 residues. Trimming removed 6 bases from V and 4 bases from J; junction bases left unmatched: 14. In DNA, the CDR3 is TGTGCCAGCAGCACGCCCAGACTAGCGGGAAGCGGGTACGAGCAGTACTTC. It specifies CASSTPRLAGSGYEQYF.

The rearrangement joins TRBV5-8 to TRBJ2-7; weak D call: TRBD2 (6 bases). The CDR3 covers 14 residues. Trimming pared 6 bases from V and 2 bases from J, leaving 15 bases between. Germline CDR1 is SGHTS and CDR2 is YDEGEE. CDR3 in DNA: TGTGCCAGCAAAAGACTAGTCACCCCCTACGAGCAGTACTTC. Residues: CASKRLVTPYEQYF.

This chain uses TRBV7-9 with TRBJ1-2; D perhaps matches TRBD1 (5 bases). V shed 5 bases and J shed 7 bases, with 8 bases lying between them. This CDR3 contains 11 residues. Germline V gives CDR1 SEHNR, CDR2 FQNEAQ (reference sequence). The DNA of the CDR3 is TGTGCCAGCAGCACCCAGGGTGGCTACACCTTC. It yields the protein CASSTQGGYTF.

This clonotype has a count of ten or more. This CDR3 is CASSGVGGYTF. DNA of the CDR3: TGTGCCAGCTCAGGGGTCGGCGGCTACACCTTC. The gene calls are TRBV27 and TRBJ1-2; D might be TRBD1 (6 bases). This CDR3 contains 11 residues. The germline V and J ends were trimmed by 8 bases and 8 bases, with 12 bases remaining between them. Germline V gene lookup returns CDR1 MNHEY and CDR2 SMNVEV (reference sequence).

The chain carries TRBV18 and TRBJ2-1; 9 nucleotides align to TRBD2. V lost 5 bases, J lost 1 base, and 6 bases stayed unmatched. The germline V gene encodes CDR1 KGHSH and CDR2 LQKENI. There are 16 residues in the CDR3. CDR3 DNA: TGTGCCAGCTCATCCTCCCTAGCGGGATCCTACAATGAGCAGTTCTTC. It yields the protein CASSSSLAGSYNEQFF.

Note on this clonotype: A much larger clonotype is one base distant, so this may be a read error. The chain couples TRBV30 to TRBJ2-2; perhaps TRBD2 as D (5 bases). Germline V gene data show CDR1 as GTSNPN and CDR2 as SVGIG (reference sequence). This CDR3 is 14 amino acids long. Here the CDR3 DNA reads TGTGCCTGGAGTGTACTGAAGGGCGCCGGGGAGCCGTTTTTT. Its protein is CAWSVLKGAGEPFF.

In its sample, this clonotype was seen a few times. The genes are TRBV20-1 and TRBJ1-5, with 7 bases that match TRBD1. The CDR3 totals 13 residues. Losses at the gene ends were 4 bases for V and 0 bases for J; bases not matched to a gene: 0. Germline V lookup: CDR1 DFQATT, CDR2 SNEGSKA (reference sequence). The CDR3 region is CSANRGSNQPQHF. CDR3 sequence (DNA): TGCAGTGCTAACAGGGGTAGCAATCAGCCCCAGCATTTT.